The following is a T cell receptor (beta chain) sequence with its context. Germline V gene lookup returns CDR1 SNHLY and CDR2 FYNNEI. Trimming took off 3 bases at V and 0 bases at J, with 9 bases between the two ends. The CDR3 consists of 15 residues. The source of the sample is a study of blood T cell repertoires in COVID-19. In the study overall: The study drew acute and convalescent COVID-19 samples from the United States, Italy and Spain. In each case, the material was cDNA or gDNA derived from T cells, B-cell-depleted T cells, or PBMCs.

Authors' methods: Reference gene primers were amplified, and this amplification served to estimate nucleated cell counts. TCRdb keeps only in-frame clones here, not all; method: immunoSEQ multiplex PCR. V and J calls and clone size come straight from that table; D and trimming were deduced from the DNA. Of around 110,000 clones in the sample, 75% to 90% were seen once. The TCR comes from a man aged 30-40 years with acute or convalescent COVID-19. The J gene is TRBJ1-5, the V gene TRBV2; D might be TRBD1 (5 bases). Sequences were obtained from peripheral blood. The CDR3 nucleotides are TGTGCCAGCAGTGAGCAGGGTAATAGCAATCAGCCCCAGCATTTT. This sequence encodes CASSEQGNSNQPQHF.